These T cell receptor beta chains were read from a single sample in a study of neurological immune-mediated disorders. Via MiXCR, TCRdb re-called the 5' RACE reads, giving one row per CDR3 protein. There are around 55,000 distinct CDR3 sequences in the sample; just under 4% occur only once, and about 2% lies in the top ten. Material: CD4+ T cells from blood. The receptor set was obtained from a woman between 35 and 50 years old with multiple sclerosis. The CDR3 runs from the conserved cysteine through the conserved F or W. Fields, in order: clone size, D gene, V gene, J gene, CDR3 DNA, CDR3 protein. D genes are given only for firm matches. The listing skips clone size in some rows; elsewhere it reads once, few, many or a size class.

many,.,TRBV24-1,TRBJ1-1,TGTGCCACCAGTGATTCCGGCGGGAGGGCTCACACTGAAGCTTTCTTT,CATSDSGGRAHTEAFF
many,.,TRBV29-1,TRBJ1-2,TGCAGCGTGCGGGGGGATGGCTACACCTTC,CSVRGDGYTF
many,TRBD2,TRBV9,TRBJ2-3,TGTGCCAGCAGCGCTAGCGGGGGGGTCCCAGATACGCAGTATTTT,CASSASGGVPDTQYF
many,.,TRBV27,TRBJ1-1,TGTGCCAGCAGTCCCAGGGCCTTGAACACTGAAGCTTTCTTT,CASSPRALNTEAFF
many,TRBD2,TRBV20-1,TRBJ2-1,TGCAGTGCTAGACTTTTCTCCGGGACTAGCGGGGGCTCCTCCTACAATGAGCAGTTCTTC,CSARLFSGTSGGSSYNEQFF
many,TRBD1,TRBV3-1,TRBJ1-2,TGTGCCAGCAGTCTGGGACAGGGCTACACCTTC,CASSLGQGYTF
many,TRBD2,TRBV4-2,TRBJ2-1,TGTGCCAGCAGCCAGCCTATTGGGAACTCCGGGGGGATCAATGAGCAGTTCTTC,CASSQPIGNSGGINEQFF
many,.,TRBV12-3/TRBV12-4,TRBJ1-1,TGTGCCAGCATCCTAGGGAGGGGGACTGAAGCTTTCTTT,CASILGRGTEAFF
many,.,TRBV20-1,TRBJ1-6,TGCAGTGTTAAGGGTCAGGGAATGAGCTCACCCCTCCACTTT,CSVKGQGMSSPLHF
many,.,TRBV20-1,TRBJ2-4,TGCAGTGCCCTCCGGCTAGGGGGGGCGCCAAACATTCAGTACTTC,CSALRLGGAPNIQYF
many,.,TRBV19,TRBJ1-5,TGTGCCAGTAAAGCAGGAAATCAGCCCCAGCATTTT,CASKAGNQPQHF
many,.,TRBV24-1,TRBJ1-1,TGTGCCATCAGGGCCGGGACGGGGAACACTGAAGCTTTCTTT,CAIRAGTGNTEAFF
many,.,TRBV24-1,TRBJ2-3,TGTGCCACCAGTGATAAAAGGGCGGAGGGCACAGATACGCAGTATTTT,CATSDKRAEGTDTQYF
many,TRBD1,TRBV5-6,TRBJ1-1,TGTGCCAGCTCAGGGGGGAAGAAAGCTTTCTTT,CASSGGKKAFF
many,.,TRBV20-1,TRBJ2-2,TGCAGTGCTACTCCCGGGGACACCGGGGAGCTGTTTTTT,CSATPGDTGELFF
many,TRBD1,TRBV5-1,TRBJ1-5,TGCGCCAGCAGCCCATTCGGGGGGACAGGGGATCCTCAGCCCCAGCATTTT,CASSPFGGTGDPQPQHF
many,.,TRBV9,TRBJ2-2,TGTGCCAGCAGCGTAGATGTCATCGACGGGGAGCTGTTTTTT,CASSVDVIDGELFF
.,.,TRBV15,TRBJ2-1,TGTGCCACCAGCAGAGTAGGGGCAGGTCCGCACAATGAGCAGTTCTTC,CATSRVGAGPHNEQFF
many,TRBD2,TRBV11-2,TRBJ2-5,TGTGCCAGCAGCTTTGAAGCGGGGCCAGAGACCCAGTACTTC,CASSFEAGPETQYF
.,TRBD1,TRBV6-5,TRBJ2-7,TGTGCCAGCAGGCAGGGGGCAGGCGAGCAGTACTTC,CASRQGAGEQYF
many,.,TRBV2,TRBJ1-1,TGTGCCAGCAGTGGACTGGGGTCGGACACTGAAGCTTTCTTT,CASSGLGSDTEAFF
many,.,TRBV20-1,TRBJ2-3,TGCAGTGCTCCGCCCGGGGACAACACAGATACGCAGTATTTT,CSAPPGDNTDTQYF
.,.,TRBV6-5,TRBJ1-2,TGTGCCAGTACCAGACGGGGCTATGGCTACACCTTC,CASTRRGYGYTF
many,TRBD1,TRBV20-1,TRBJ1-1,TGCAGTGCTAGCGACAGGGGGCTTGGCACTGAAGCTTTCTTT,CSASDRGLGTEAFF
once,.,TRBV20-1,TRBJ1-1,TGCAGTGCTTTTAACAGGGCCCTGAACACTGAAGCTTTCTTT,CSAFNRALNTEAFF
many,.,TRBV20-1,TRBJ1-5,TGCAGTGCTAGAGATGCGGCATTTTCTAGCAATCAGCCCCAGCATTTT,CSARDAAFSSNQPQHF
many,TRBD1,TRBV5-1,TRBJ1-2,TGCGCCAGCAGCTTGACGTCCGGGCCAGGGGGACGTGGCTACACCTTC,CASSLTSGPGGRGYTF
many,TRBD1,TRBV5-6,TRBJ1-4,TGTGCCAGCAGCGGGACAGGGGAGGCTAATGAAAAACTGTTTTTT,CASSGTGEANEKLFF
many,TRBD1,TRBV5-1,TRBJ1-2,TGCGCCAGCAGCTTGGATCGGACAGGGGATTCCCCATATGGCTACACCTTC,CASSLDRTGDSPYGYTF
many,TRBD2,TRBV20-1,TRBJ2-1,TGCAGTGCTAGTAGCGGGCCCCAGTTCTTC,CSASSGPQFF
many,TRBD1,TRBV12-3/TRBV12-4,TRBJ2-5,TGTGCCAGCAGTTTAAGACAGGGGGCGAAAGAGACCCAGTACTTC,CASSLRQGAKETQYF
many,TRBD1,TRBV20-1,TRBJ1-6,TGCAGTGCTAGAGTGCGGACAGGGAAAAGAGCCCTCCACTTT,CSARVRTGKRALHF
many,.,TRBV5-1,TRBJ1-3,TGCGCCAGCAGCTTGGGGACGGAAGGAAACACCATATATTTT,CASSLGTEGNTIYF
many,.,TRBV18,TRBJ1-5,TGTGCCAGCTCACCATACAGGGATGGCAGCAATCAGCCCCAGCATTTT,CASSPYRDGSNQPQHF
many,.,TRBV12-3/TRBV12-4,TRBJ1-6,TGTGCCAGCAGGGGACTGCGAAATTCACCCCTCCACTTT,CASRGLRNSPLHF
many,TRBD2,TRBV9,TRBJ2-1,TGTGCCAGCAGCGCGTTAGCGGGGGGGGACAATGAGCAGTTCTTC,CASSALAGGDNEQFF
many,.,TRBV5-6,TRBJ2-3,TGTGCCAGCAGCTTGTGGTCAGCTCCCGAGTATTTT,CASSLWSAPEYF
.,TRBD1,TRBV2,TRBJ1-4,TGTGCCACACAGGGGGCCGGTGAAAAACTGTTTTTT,CATQGAGEKLFF
many,TRBD2,TRBV10-3,TRBJ2-7,TGTGCCATCAGACAACTAGCGGGGGCTTTCGAGCAGTACTTC,CAIRQLAGAFEQYF
many,TRBD1,TRBV7-2,TRBJ1-4,TGTGCCAGCACCTTAAGACAGGGAGGTTCTGAAAAACTGTTTTTT,CASTLRQGGSEKLFF